This is a list of T cell receptor beta chains from one sample in a study of T cells in Graves' hyperthyroidism and ophthalmopathy. TCRdb redid the calling of the multiplex PCR reads with MiXCR, one entry per CDR3 protein. The sample includes about 400,000 distinct CDR3 sequences, just under 25% seen only once; the top ten take around 79%. Sequencing was carried out using blood. These receptors were collected from a man over 45 with Graves' hyperthyroidism. Each CDR3 is given without its conserved first and last residue. Each record gives: clone size, V gene, J gene, CDR3 protein. The size field is filled for only some rows; it gives once, few, many or a size class.

>few|TRBV6-2/TRBV6-3|TRBJ2-7
ASSRLAGEGNEQY
>-|TRBV11-1|TRBJ1-1
ASRTGRMNTEAF
>-|TRBV28|TRBJ2-2
ASSFTGGMTGELF
>few|TRBV20-1|TRBJ1-2
SARDRENGYT
>few|TRBV12-3/TRBV12-4|TRBJ1-2
ASSFGQGLRYGYT
>-|TRBV19|TRBJ2-7
ASSMGFAYEQY
>few|TRBV29-1|TRBJ2-7
SVTGQGTDEQY
>-|TRBV5-1|TRBJ2-6
ASSSGGRDRGSSSGANVLT
>-|TRBV5-1|TRBJ2-1
ASSYIYNEQF
>few|TRBV7-9|TRBJ2-7
ASSLGTSGRWGEQY
>-|TRBV7-2|TRBJ2-2
ASSLVANSLWGELF
>many|TRBV2|TRBJ2-5
ASSEVSAVKREGLETQY
>-|TRBV20-1|TRBJ1-5
SAEEGARGQPQH
>few|TRBV5-1|TRBJ2-2
ASSLTLPGRTNTGELF
>few|TRBV6-1|TRBJ1-1
ASRIDRTEAF
>many|TRBV28|TRBJ2-7
ASSFKDTSYEQY
>many|TRBV28|TRBJ2-7
ASSTTASGTSYEQY
>-|TRBV25-1|TRBJ2-3
ASDGGTDTQY
>once|TRBV6-1|TRBJ2-2
ASRRLAGAEELF
>-|TRBV2|TRBJ1-2
ASSEDRTGAYGYT
>-|TRBV9|TRBJ2-3
ASSGPTGARFDADTQY
>few|TRBV20-1|TRBJ1-4
SAFATNEKLF
>-|TRBV27|TRBJ2-7
ASSFPGLAGLSYEQY
>-|TRBV11-1|TRBJ2-5
ASSPTPRGETQY
>-|TRBV6-5|TRBJ1-2
ASSYGTNYGYT
>-|TRBV4-1|TRBJ1-1
ASSLTGGPGTEAF
>many|TRBV12-3/TRBV12-4|TRBJ2-3
ASRRTKPNTDTQY
>few|TRBV7-9|TRBJ2-3
ASSLWQGVSGVRTDTQY
>-|TRBV20-1|TRBJ2-3
SARKDAGNTDTQY
>-|TRBV12-3/TRBV12-4|TRBJ1-2
ASSLRGYSNYGYT
>-|TRBV6-1|TRBJ1-2
ASLDSPPGGYT
>few|TRBV27|TRBJ1-1
ASSRGSNEAF
>few|TRBV29-1|TRBJ2-1
SAGGGLAGVGNEQF
>few|TRBV29-1|TRBJ2-1
SADRGQPNEQF
>-|TRBV20-1|TRBJ2-1
SAGITTSGRGTEQF
>many|TRBV24-1|TRBJ2-2
ATSAEDRDTGELF
>-|TRBV28|TRBJ1-2
ASSPQFYGYS
>-|TRBV28|TRBJ1-2
ASSLRTGGFGYT
>many|TRBV12-3/TRBV12-4|TRBJ1-1
ASKPQGDTEAF
>few|TRBV7-9|TRBJ1-1
ASSSLTGITEAF
>many|TRBV30|TRBJ2-3
ACRAGSTDTQY
>-|TRBV27|TRBJ2-3
ASTTGPVDTQY
>few|TRBV12-3/TRBV12-4|TRBJ2-2
ASSPARGLTGELF
>few|TRBV12-3/TRBV12-4|TRBJ2-1
ASTMDGMQF
>-|TRBV7-3|TRBJ2-5
ASSGRTGKQETQY
>-|TRBV5-1|TRBJ1-1
ASSFGQGARNTEAF
>-|TRBV11-1|TRBJ2-7
ASSLDGQGVDEQY
>few|TRBV20-1|TRBJ2-7
SASPYGAPYEQY